The 14 T cell receptor beta chains given below trace back to one sample, sequenced in a study of blood T cell repertoires in COVID-19. This table comes from immunoSEQ multiplex PCR, and its TCRdb copy is limited to in-frame clones, with some not included. Seen here are roughly 340,000 clones, roughly 90% observed once, and the top ten hold around 6.6%. The sample taken for sequencing was peripheral blood. These TCRs come from a woman between 70 and 85 years old with COVID-19, enrolled during active disease.

The chain is built from TRBV24-1 and TRBJ2-6; tentative D call: TRBD1 (5 bases). The CDR3 contains 17 residues. Per germline, CDR1 KGHDR and CDR2 SFDVKD. The V end was cut by 4 bases, the J end by 0 bases, with 12 bases between. The CDR3 region is CATSDGGAPSGANVLTF. DNA of the CDR3: TGTGCCACCAGTGACGGTGGGGCCCCCTCTGGGGCCAACGTCCTGACTTTC.

This clone was found once. The CDR3 nucleotides read TGTGCCACCCGAGGGGGTTCCTCTGGAAACACCATATATTTT. This sequence encodes CATRGGSSGNTIYF. The rearrangement uses TRBV19 and TRBJ1-3; D possibly corresponds to TRBD1 (6 bases). Per germline, CDR1 LNHDA and CDR2 SQIVND (reference sequence). The CDR3 covers 14 residues. Trimming stripped 10 bases from V and 0 bases from J, with 13 bases between.

The V call is TRBV11-2, the J call TRBJ2-7; D may be TRBD1 (5 bases). V was pared by 1 base and J by 6 bases, with 10 bases between. The germline gives CDR1 SGHAT, CDR2 FQNNGV. CDR3 size: 13 residues. CDR3 protein: CASSLVQVREQYF. The CDR3 nucleotides are TGTGCCAGCAGCTTAGTACAGGTACGCGAGCAGTACTTC.

This chain uses TRBV19 with TRBJ2-5; 8 bases agree with TRBD1. With V trimmed by 3 bases and J by 2 bases, 8 bases remained unmatched. There are 16 residues in the CDR3. Germline CDR1 and CDR2: LNHDA and SQIVND (reference sequence). As DNA, the CDR3 is TGTGCCAGTAGTATTGTTCCGGGACAGGCGCAAGAGACCCAGTACTTC. This codes for CASSIVPGQAQETQYF.

V and J are TRBV7-2 and TRBJ1-3; D call uncertain. The V gene lost 1 base and the J gene lost 0 bases, with 13 bases spanning the gap. The CDR3 covers 17 residues. Germline V lookup: CDR1 SGHTA, CDR2 FQGNSA. CDR3 bases: TGTGCCAGCAGCTTAGAGTCTTGGGCCGCCTCTGGAAACACCATATATTTT. It specifies CASSLESWAASGNTIYF.

The chain is built from TRBV24-1 and TRBJ2-3; weak D call: TRBD2 (5 bases). The CDR3 sequence is 15 residues long. Germline CDR1 and CDR2: KGHDR and SFDVKD. Trimming stripped 3 bases from V and 2 bases from J, with 11 bases between. CDR3 sequence (DNA): TGTGCCACCAGTGATGCTGTAGCGTTCACAGATACGCAGTATTTT. Residues: CATSDAVAFTDTQYF.

The chain carries TRBV19 and TRBJ2-1, with 9 bases that match TRBD2. The CDR3 spans 15 residues. Trimming at V came to 9 bases and at J to 7 bases, leaving 13 bases not matched to a gene. CDR1 is LNHDA, CDR2 SQIVND, per germline (reference sequence). CDR3 loop: CASAGPERGVNEQFF. In DNA, the CDR3 is TGTGCCAGCGCTGGACCGGAGCGGGGGGTAAATGAGCAGTTCTTC.

The gene calls are TRBV27 and TRBJ1-2; TRBD1 matches 12 bases. V lost 3 bases, J lost 7 bases, and 6 bases stayed unmatched. The CDR3 runs to 15 residues. The V gene's germline CDR1 is MNHEY and CDR2 SMNVEV (reference sequence). This chain's CDR3 is CASSFSGTGGFGYTF. The CDR3 DNA reads TGTGCCAGCAGTTTCTCCGGGACAGGGGGCTTTGGCTACACCTTC.

The chain combines TRBV3-1 (or the pseudogene TRBV3-2) with TRBJ2-7; D call uncertain. Per the germline V gene, CDR1 is LGHDT and CDR2 is YNNKEL (reference sequence). The CDR3 is 11 amino acids. The ends were cut back, 7 bases at V and 2 bases at J, with 6 bases in the middle. As DNA, the CDR3 is TGTGCCAGCACTCCTCCCTACGAGCAGTACTTC. Protein: CASTPPYEQYF.

The rearrangement links TRBV11-2 to TRBJ1-1, with TRBD1 matching 9 bases. The CDR3 length is 16 residues. CDR1 and CDR2 from the germline V gene are SGHAT and FQNNGV. V trimming: 2 bases; J trimming: 4 bases; junction bases outside the gene matches: 8. Written as DNA, the CDR3 is TGTGCCAGCAGCTTATCGTGGGGACAGGGCCGCACTGAAGCTTTCTTT. Amino acid sequence: CASSLSWGQGRTEAFF.

The chain carries TRBV28 and TRBJ1-5, with D unresolved. The CDR3 covers 16 residues. V lost 5 bases, J lost 0 bases, and 14 bases lay in between. The V gene's germline CDR1 is MDHEN and CDR2 SYDVKM. CDR3 DNA sequence: TGTGCCAGCAGTCCCATAGCCCCGTATAGCAATCAGCCCCAGCATTTT. Translated: CASSPIAPYSNQPQHF. Supplemented by reference TRBV28 and TRBJ1-5, the full variable domain reads DVKVTQSSRYLVKRTGEKVFLECVQDMDHENMFWYRQDPGLGLRLIYFSYDVKMKEKGDIPEGYSVSREKKERFSLILESASTNQTSMYLCASSPIAPYSNQPQHFGDGTRLSIL.

This rearrangement joins TRBV9 to TRBJ2-2; TRBD1 is a possible D gene (6 bases). This CDR3 comprises 15 residues. V was clipped by 4 bases and J by 2 bases, with 12 bases between them. Germline V gene sequence: CDR1 SGDLS, CDR2 YYNGEE. This CDR3 reads CASSPRDTNTGELFF. CDR3 in DNA: TGTGCCAGCAGCCCCCGGGACACAAACACCGGGGAGCTGTTTTTT. The whole variable domain, remainder taken from reference TRBV9 and TRBJ2-2, is DSGVTQTPKHLITATGQRVTLRCSPRSGDLSVYWYQQSLDQGLQFLIQYYNGEERAKGNILERFSAQQFPDLHSELNLSSLELGDSALYFCASSPRDTNTGELFFGEGSRLTVL.

The V call is TRBV7-9, the J call TRBJ1-5, with D possibly being TRBD1 (5 bases). Trimming stripped 1 base from V and 3 bases from J, with 10 bases between. In germline, CDR1 is SEHNR, CDR2 FQNEAQ (reference sequence). The CDR3 runs 15 residues. The CDR3, as DNA: TGTGCCAGCAGCTTAGGAGACAGCCCCAATCAGCCCCAGCATTTT. Translation: CASSLGDSPNQPQHF.

The rearrangement joins TRBV6-2 or TRBV6-3 to TRBJ2-5; TRBD2 is a possible D gene (6 bases). The V end lost 6 bases, the J end lost 5 bases, and 13 bases lay between the germline ends. This CDR3 is built from 13 residues. CDR1 is MNHEY, CDR2 SVGEGT, per germline. This CDR3 reads CASSPGRGETQYF. In nucleotides, the CDR3 is TGTGCCAGCAGCCCCGGACGGGGGGAGACCCAGTACTTC.